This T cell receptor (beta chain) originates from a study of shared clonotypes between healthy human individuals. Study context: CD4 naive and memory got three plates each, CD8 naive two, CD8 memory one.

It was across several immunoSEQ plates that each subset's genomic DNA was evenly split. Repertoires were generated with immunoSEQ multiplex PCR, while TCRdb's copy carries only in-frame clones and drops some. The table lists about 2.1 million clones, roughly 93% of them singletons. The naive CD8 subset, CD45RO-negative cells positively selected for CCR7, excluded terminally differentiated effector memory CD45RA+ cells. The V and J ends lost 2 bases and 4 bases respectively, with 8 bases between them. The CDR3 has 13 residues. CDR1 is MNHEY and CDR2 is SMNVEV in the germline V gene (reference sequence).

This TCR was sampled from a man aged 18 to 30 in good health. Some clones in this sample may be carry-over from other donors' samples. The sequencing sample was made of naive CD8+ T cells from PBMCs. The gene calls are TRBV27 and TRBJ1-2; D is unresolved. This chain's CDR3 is CASSLGSFYGYTF. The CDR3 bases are TGTGCCAGCAGTTTAGGGTCGTTCTATGGCTACACCTTC.